What follows is one TCR beta chain and its context. The antigen is undetermined. The germline gives CDR1 PRHDT, CDR2 FYEKMQ (reference sequence). CDR3 length equals 15 residues. The V end lost 5 bases, the J end lost 3 bases, and 11 bases lay between the germline ends. These data originate in a study of cytomegalovirus exposure and HLA in healthy donors. Study-level background: A prior study identified approximately 120 million unique TCR beta sequences from 180 million or so T cells. Study results and caveats: Despite most TCR sequences being rare, some public TCRs occurred in many donors. Roughly uniform sequencing depth across donors was assumed, possibly incorrectly.

Primers for the PCR totalled 60 Vbeta and 13 Jbeta. TCRdb keeps only in-frame clones here, not all; method: immunoSEQ multiplex PCR. The profile covers about 82,000 clones, with roughly a tenth appearing a single time and roughly 22% taken by the ten largest. The sequenced sample was PBMCs. The sequence was collected from a man in his 60s in good health and CMV-seropositive. This chain joins TRBV13 and TRBJ2-6; D remains unclear. The CDR3 nucleotides read TGTGCCAGCAGCCTCCTATCGGGTGGGGCCAACGTCCTGACTTTC. Protein sequence: CASSLLSGGANVLTF.